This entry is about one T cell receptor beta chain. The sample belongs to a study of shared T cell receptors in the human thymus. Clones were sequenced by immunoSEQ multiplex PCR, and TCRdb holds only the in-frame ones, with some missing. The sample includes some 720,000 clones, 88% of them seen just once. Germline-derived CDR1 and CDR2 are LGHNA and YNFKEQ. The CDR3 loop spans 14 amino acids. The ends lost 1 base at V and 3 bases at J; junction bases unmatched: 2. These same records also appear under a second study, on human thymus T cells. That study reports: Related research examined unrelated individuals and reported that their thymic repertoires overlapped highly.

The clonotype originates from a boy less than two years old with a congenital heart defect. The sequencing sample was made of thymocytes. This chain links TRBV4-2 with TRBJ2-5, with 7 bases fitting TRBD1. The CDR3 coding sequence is TGTGCCAGCAGCCAAGGGGACAGAAAAGAGACCCAGTACTTC. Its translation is CASSQGDRKETQYF.